The 24 T cell receptor beta chains given below trace back to one sample, sequenced in a study of PD-1 blockade in classical Hodgkin lymphoma (dated by TCRdb to about 2020). The time point label on this specimen signifies: cycle 2 day 1 (C2D1) of nivolumab. Relapse after autologous stem cell transplantation had occurred in all trial patients, and cohorts A, B and C were distinguished by prior brentuximab vedotin exposure. To prepare the library, the immunoSEQ multiplex PCR assay was applied. In TCRdb, the immuneACCESS table is reduced to in-frame sequences with V and J assigned. These tables do not hold every clone; where another copy was compared, an unresolved V gene accounts for under half, and the others remain unexplained. The sample profile shows about 28,000 clones; roughly 70% of them were found once. The ten largest clones add up to about a quarter of the sample. The sample here was peripheral blood mononuclear cells (PBMCs), taken before the second cycle of nivolumab. The receptors were gathered from a human donor with classical Hodgkin lymphoma.

This clone was observed a single time. The V gene is TRBV25-1, the J gene TRBJ2-7; D remains unclear. Germline V lookup: CDR1 MGHDK, CDR2 SYGVNS. This CDR3 has 11 amino acids. V was cut by 3 bases and J by 5 bases, with 5 bases left in between. In nucleotides, the CDR3 is TGTGCCAGCAGTGACACCGACGAGCAGTACTTC. Amino acids: CASSDTDEQYF.

The V gene is TRBV11-1, the J gene TRBJ2-1, with TRBD1 matching over 9 bases. Germline lookup yields CDR1 SGHAT and CDR2 FQDESV (reference sequence). Unmatched junction bases numbered 13, after V lost 6 bases and J lost 10 bases. CDR3 length: 15 amino acids. The CDR3 sequence is CASRLTGTGIDEQFF. In nucleotides, the CDR3 is TGTGCCAGCAGACTGACCGGGACAGGGATTGACGAGCAGTTCTTC.

This clone was observed once. This chain connects TRBV28 to TRBJ1-1; no reliable D call. V was cut by 5 bases and J by 1 base, with 14 bases left in between. Germline values: CDR1 MDHEN, CDR2 SYDVKM. The CDR3 sequence is 15 residues long. This CDR3 reads CASSRGGRGNTEAFF. The CDR3 DNA follows: TGTGCCAGCAGTCGAGGCGGCCGGGGGAACACTGAAGCTTTCTTT.

This clone was observed once. The chain combines TRBV29-1 with TRBJ1-2; D may be TRBD1 (5 bases). Germline V gene sequence: CDR1 SQVTM, CDR2 ANQGSEA. CDR3 length equals 10 residues. V gave up 6 bases and J gave up 7 bases, with 9 bases separating them. In DNA, the CDR3 is TGCAGCGTGGGCCAGGGTGGCTACACCTTC. Its translation: CSVGQGGYTF.

This clone was picked up one time. V is TRBV19 and J is TRBJ2-5; D is possibly TRBD2 (5 bases). This CDR3 comprises 14 residues. V was clipped by 6 bases and J by 10 bases, with 21 bases between them. Per the germline V gene, CDR1 is LNHDA and CDR2 is SQIVND (reference sequence). The CDR3 loop is CASSPDATMRVQYF. CDR3 bases: TGTGCCAGTAGCCCAGATGCAACGATGAGGGTCCAGTACTTC. The full variable domain, its missing parts supplied by reference TRBV19 and TRBJ2-5, is DGGITQSPKYLFRKEGQNVTLSCEQNLNHDAMYWYRQDPGQGLRLIYYSQIVNDFQKGDIAEGYSVSREKKESFPLTVTSAQKNPTAFYLCASSPDATMRVQYFGPGTRLLVL.

This clone was observed a single time. The chain joins TRBV18 to TRBJ2-1, with TRBD2 matching 10 bases. The CDR3 is made up of 16 amino acids. CDR1 is KGHSH and CDR2 is LQKENI in the germline V gene. V gave up 6 bases and J gave up 3 bases; unmatched junction bases: 8. As DNA, the CDR3 is TGTGCCAGCTCTGCATCCCGGACTAGCGGCTACAATGAGCAGTTCTTC. It yields the protein CASSASRTSGYNEQFF. Combining the CDR3 with reference TRBV18 and TRBJ2-1 gives the whole variable domain NAGVMQNPRHLVRRRGQEARLRCSPMKGHSHVYWYRQLPEEGLKFMVYLQKENIIDESGMPKERFSAEFPKEGPSILRIQQVVRGDSAAYFCASSASRTSGYNEQFFGPGTRLTVL.

Written as DNA, the CDR3 is TGTGCCAGCAGGCCATGGGCAGGAGACACTGAAGCTTTCTTT. This encodes CASRPWAGDTEAFF. V is TRBV6-5 and J is TRBJ1-1; D is undetermined. Germline-derived CDR1 and CDR2 are MNHEY and SVGAGI. Trimming stripped 6 bases from V and 3 bases from J, with 14 bases between. This CDR3 has 14 amino acids.

The chain couples TRBV6-1 to TRBJ2-1; possibly TRBD1 or TRBD2 for D (7 bases each). CDR1 is MNHNS, CDR2 SASEGT, per germline. The CDR3 consists of 13 residues. Trimming removed 11 bases from V and 7 bases from J, with 18 bases in between. The CDR3 loop is CAGVRGGRNEQFF. The CDR3 DNA follows: TGTGCCGGCGTCAGGGGGGGCAGAAATGAGCAGTTCTTC.

In DNA, the CDR3 is TGCGCCAGCAGCCAAGCCCTACTAGCGGGAGCTTCGAACACCGGGGAGCTGTTTTTT. Protein sequence: CASSQALLAGASNTGELFF. The chain couples TRBV4-3 to TRBJ2-2, with 11 nucleotides matching TRBD2. CDR1 and CDR2 from the germline V gene are LGHNA and YSLEER. V shed 1 base and J 0 bases; nucleotides not matched to a gene: 7. The CDR3 is 19 residues long.

CDR3 sequence (DNA): TGTGCCAGCAGCTTAATGGGGGCCCTCGTCTCTGGAAACACCATATATTTT. Translating gives CASSLMGALVSGNTIYF. J is TRBJ1-3 and V is TRBV7-9; possibly TRBD1 for D (6 bases). The CDR3 length is 17 residues. The ends were cut back, 2 bases at V and 0 bases at J, with 14 bases in the middle. In germline, CDR1 is SEHNR, CDR2 FQNEAQ (reference sequence).

The chain combines TRBV6-5 with TRBJ2-3, with 8 bases matching TRBD2. Germline trimming cut 2 bases from V and 5 bases from J; bases unmatched to any gene: 3. The CDR3 sequence is 14 residues long. The V gene's germline CDR1 is MNHEY and CDR2 SVGAGI. CDR3 sequence reads: CASSYRGGLDTQYF. The CDR3 DNA reads TGTGCCAGCAGTTACCGGGGGGGCTTAGATACGCAGTATTTT.

The chain carries TRBV27 and TRBJ2-3; TRBD2 matches at 9 bases. The V segment lost 1 base and the J segment 7 bases; nucleotides outside the gene matches: 9. The CDR3 consists of 16 residues. In germline, CDR1 is MNHEY, CDR2 SMNVEV (reference sequence). As DNA, the CDR3 is TGTGCCAGCAGTTTATACTCGGCGGGGGGGAAAAATACGCAGTATTTT. Its protein product is CASSLYSAGGKNTQYF.

The chain links TRBV5-1 to TRBJ2-3; 7 bases agree with TRBD1. The V and J ends lost 0 bases and 4 bases, in that order; junction bases with no gene match: 2. The CDR3 is 14 amino acids. The germline CDR1 and CDR2 sequences are SGHRS and YFSETQ. CDR3 nucleotide sequence: TGCGCCAGCAGCTTGGGACAGGGACCAGATACGCAGTATTTT. Translating gives CASSLGQGPDTQYF.

V and J are TRBV5-5 and TRBJ1-2, with 10 bases matching TRBD1. CDR1 and CDR2 from the germline V gene are SGHKS and YYEKEE (reference sequence). This CDR3 spans 14 amino acids. The V gene end was trimmed by 0 bases and the J gene end by 8 bases; junction bases not matched to a gene: 4. For the CDR3, the DNA is TGTGCCAGCAGCTTGGTAGGACAGGGGGTCGGCTACACCTTC. Translation gives CASSLVGQGVGYTF.

The chain joins TRBV5-1 to TRBJ2-7, with TRBD1 identical over 9 bases. This CDR3 comprises 12 residues. Germline V gene sequence: CDR1 SGHRS, CDR2 YFSETQ. In DNA form, the CDR3 reads TGTGCCAGCAGCTTGGGACAGGGCAAGGAGAGAGTC. Encoded protein: CASSLGQGKERV.

This clone appeared a few times. The gene calls are TRBV4-3 and TRBJ1-1; D uncertain. CDR1 and CDR2 (germline): LGHNA, YSLEER. The ends were cut back, 1 base at V and 2 bases at J, with 5 bases in the middle. The CDR3 covers 13 residues. The CDR3 nucleotides read TGCGCCAGCAGCCAAGGAGGCAACACTGAAGCTTTCTTT. Its protein is CASSQGGNTEAFF.

The chain combines TRBV27 with TRBJ1-5, with D possibly matching TRBD1 (6 bases). V lost 2 bases and J 2 bases, leaving 10 bases between the germline ends. CDR3 length equals 15 residues. Germline CDR1 is MNHEY and CDR2 is SMNVEV (reference sequence). The CDR3 reads CASSLKSGGNQPQHF. For the CDR3, the DNA is TGTGCCAGCAGTTTAAAATCAGGGGGCAATCAGCCCCAGCATTTT.

This clone rates as medium-sized. The chain combines TRBV7-8 with TRBJ2-1; no clear D. The CDR3 is 14 residues long. The germline gives CDR1 SGHVS, CDR2 FQNEAQ. V lost 1 base and J lost 10, with 14 bases in between. CDR3 protein: CASSLGSTGREQFF. The CDR3 coding sequence is TGTGCCAGCAGCTTAGGGTCCACTGGAAGGGAGCAGTTCTTC.

This sequence joins TRBV19 and TRBJ1-1; D not certain. The V end was cut by 5 bases, the J end by 0 bases, with 4 bases between. This CDR3 region has 12 residues. Germline-derived CDR1 and CDR2 are LNHDA and SQIVND (reference sequence). The DNA of the CDR3 is TGTGCCAGTAGTTGGTTGAACACTGAAGCTTTCTTT. Translating gives CASSWLNTEAFF. Together with reference TRBV19 and TRBJ1-1, the CDR3 gives the full variable domain: DGGITQSPKYLFRKEGQNVTLSCEQNLNHDAMYWYRQDPGQGLRLIYYSQIVNDFQKGDIAEGYSVSREKKESFPLTVTSAQKNPTAFYLCASSWLNTEAFFGQGTRLTVV.

The gene calls are TRBV6-5 and TRBJ1-3; D unresolved. Trimming took off 5 bases at V and 4 bases at J, with 15 bases between the two ends. Germline V CDR1 and CDR2: MNHEY, SVGAGI. There are 15 residues in the CDR3. Here the CDR3 reads CASSPLLGGGNTIYF. In nucleotides, the CDR3 is TGTGCCAGCAGTCCTCTACTCGGAGGGGGAAACACCATATATTTT.

This chain uses TRBV15 with TRBJ2-2; D not certain. CDR1 and CDR2 (germline): LNHNV, YYDKDF (reference sequence). The V end lost 1 base, the J end lost 1 base, and 7 bases lay between the germline ends. The CDR3 length is 15 residues. CDR3 nucleotide sequence: TGTGCCACCAGCAGAGGGGGATGGAACACCGGGGAGCTGTTTTTT. It codes for CATSRGGWNTGELFF.

The genes are TRBV7-2 and TRBJ1-6; D not certain. The germline CDR1 and CDR2 sequences are SGHTA and FQGNSA. V was trimmed by 6 bases and J by 10 bases, leaving 7 bases between them. This CDR3 contains 11 residues. The CDR3 sequence is CASSSGSPLHF. The DNA of the CDR3 is TGTGCCAGCAGTTCTGGATCACCCCTCCACTTT.

This clone was detected once. This sequence joins TRBV5-1 and TRBJ2-1, with 7 bases fitting TRBD1. This CDR3 is built from 16 residues. The germline gives CDR1 SGHRS, CDR2 YFSETQ. With V trimmed by 2 bases and J by 3 bases, 8 bases remained unmatched. The DNA for the CDR3 is TGCGCCAGCAGCTTATACAGGGGAAGGAACTACAATGAGCAGTTCTTC. The encoded protein is CASSLYRGRNYNEQFF.

Only one count was recorded for this clone. The chain couples TRBV5-6 to TRBJ2-2, with no clear D. Germline assignment: CDR1 SGHDT and CDR2 YYEEEE. The CDR3 covers 15 residues. V lost 0 bases to trimming and J lost 5 bases, with 11 bases between them. The CDR3 sequence is CASSLGGRWTGELFF. The CDR3 bases are TGTGCCAGCAGCTTGGGGGGTAGGTGGACCGGGGAGCTGTTTTTT.